The 19 T cell receptor beta chains below were found in one sample sequenced in a study of blood T cell repertoires in COVID-19. Libraries were prepared by immunoSEQ multiplex PCR; TCRdb keeps only in-frame clonotypes and omits some of them. The sample comprises about 170,000 clones, around 92% of which are singletons, and around 4.6% rests with the top ten. The sample taken for sequencing was peripheral blood. Source of these receptors: a man aged 25 to 40 with COVID-19, enrolled during active disease.

In the case of this clone: The junction and the germline gene differ at one end; a read error may be behind it. The chain couples TRBV3-1 (or the pseudogene TRBV3-2) to TRBJ2-7, with D perhaps TRBD2 (5 bases). Germline CDR1 and CDR2: LGHDT and YNNKEL (reference sequence). This CDR3 spans 11 amino acids. The chain's CDR3 is CASSQLSGVIF. CDR3 in DNA: TGTGCCAGCAGCCAACTCTCCGGGGTGATCTTC.

V gene TRBV7-3 combines with J gene TRBJ2-2, with unresolved D. There are 16 residues in the CDR3. Germline CDR1 SGHTA, CDR2 FQGTGA. V was shortened by 2 bases and J by 1 base, with 11 bases between the two germline ends. The DNA of the CDR3 is TGTGCCAGCAGCTTACGCTTAGCCGGGAACACCGGGGAGCTGTTTTTT. Residues: CASSLRLAGNTGELFF.

J is TRBJ1-2 and V is TRBV5-8, with 12 bases aligning to TRBD1. The germline CDR1 and CDR2 sequences are SGHTS and YDEGEE. The CDR3 extends over 14 amino acids. V gave up 5 bases and J gave up 4 bases; unmatched junction bases: 3. For the CDR3, the DNA is TGTGCCAGCAGAAGGGACAGGGGGCCCTATGGCTACACCTTC. Its translation is CASRRDRGPYGYTF.

The chain joins TRBV7-2 to TRBJ2-3, with 12 bases fitting TRBD2. Trimming removed 4 bases from V and 2 bases from J; junction bases left unmatched: 7. Looked up from germline, CDR1 is SGHTA and CDR2 is FQGNSA. The CDR3 runs 17 residues. CDR3 DNA: TGTGCCAGCAGCTCGATAGGACTAGCGGGAATCACAGATACGCAGTATTTT. Translating gives CASSSIGLAGITDTQYF.

This clone was seen just once. The rearrangement links TRBV3-1 (or the pseudogene TRBV3-2) to TRBJ2-2; TRBD1 matches 7 bases. The CDR3 length is 15 residues. V shed 4 bases, J shed 1 base, and the junction held 3 bases outside the gene matches. Germline V gene lookup returns CDR1 LGHDT and CDR2 YNNKEL (reference sequence). In DNA form, the CDR3 reads TGTGCCAGCAGCCGAAGGACAGGGAACACCGGGGAGCTGTTTTTT. It yields the protein CASSRRTGNTGELFF.

The V and J genes are TRBV15 and TRBJ2-1; a possible D gene is TRBD1 (6 bases). Germline V gene data show CDR1 as LNHNV and CDR2 as YYDKDF (reference sequence). The CDR3 loop spans 16 amino acids. Trimming took off 5 bases at V and 3 bases at J, with 17 bases between the two ends. CDR3 bases: TGTGCCACCAGCGTTGTTACAGGGATAGTCTACAATGAGCAGTTCTTC. This gives the protein CATSVVTGIVYNEQFF.

Notes on this clone: This same CDR3 is encoded by further DNA sequences in the sample. V is TRBV9 and J is TRBJ2-7; 12 nucleotides align to TRBD1. After removal of 3 bases from V and 3 bases from J, the junction contained 4 bases not matched to a gene. From germline, CDR1 is SGDLS and CDR2 YYNGEE. This CDR3 contains 15 residues. CDR3 DNA sequence: TGTGCCAGCAGCGCCGGGACAGGGGGCCTCTACGAGCAGTACTTC. It yields the protein CASSAGTGGLYEQYF.

V and J are TRBV5-1 and TRBJ2-5, with unresolved D. Trimming pared 0 bases from V and 0 bases from J, leaving 6 bases between. Germline V lookup: CDR1 SGHRS, CDR2 YFSETQ. This CDR3 is 14 amino acids long. CDR3 sequence: CASSLGRNQETQYF. CDR3 DNA: TGCGCCAGCAGCTTGGGGCGGAACCAAGAGACCCAGTACTTC.

The chain carries TRBV28 and TRBJ2-7; 8 positions agree with TRBD1. CDR1 and CDR2 from the germline V gene are MDHEN and SYDVKM. CDR3 length equals 13 residues. With V trimmed by 10 bases and J by 0 bases, 5 bases remained unmatched. As DNA, the CDR3 is TGTGCCACATACAGGGGGAGCTCCTACGAGCAGTACTTC. This gives the protein CATYRGSSYEQYF. Full variable domain (rest looked up from reference TRBV28 and TRBJ2-7): DVKVTQSSRYLVKRTGEKVFLECVQDMDHENMFWYRQDPGLGLRLIYFSYDVKMKEKGDIPEGYSVSREKKERFSLILESASTNQTSMYLCATYRGSSYEQYFGPGTRLTVT.

This clone has just one count. The chain recombines TRBV19 with TRBJ2-6, with 9 bases lining up with TRBD1. The trim removed 7 bases at V and 0 bases at J, leaving 10 bases unmatched. This CDR3 spans 18 amino acids. Germline CDR1 and CDR2: LNHDA and SQIVND (reference sequence). The CDR3 coding sequence is TGTGCCAGTAATCCTACCGGGACAGGGAACTCTGGGGCCAACGTCCTGACTTTC. Amino acids: CASNPTGTGNSGANVLTF.

The chain couples TRBV19 to TRBJ1-2, with 10 bases fitting TRBD1. Per the germline V gene, CDR1 is LNHDA and CDR2 is SQIVND (reference sequence). The CDR3 contains 17 residues. After removal of 2 bases from V and 1 base from J, the junction contained 7 bases not matched to a gene. The CDR3 is CASSIMLGTGVNYGYTF. The CDR3 region has the DNA TGTGCCAGTAGTATAATGCTTGGGACAGGGGTTAACTATGGCTACACCTTC.

This chain uses TRBV7-3 with TRBJ1-1, with 8 bases that match TRBD1. Germline V gives CDR1 SGHTA, CDR2 FQGTGA. J lost 5 bases, V lost 5 bases, and 4 bases had no gene match. The CDR3 runs 13 residues. The CDR3 coding sequence is TGTGCCAGCAGCACACAGGGGGATACTGAAGCTTTCTTT. It specifies CASSTQGDTEAFF.

V gene TRBV6-5 combines with J gene TRBJ1-5; a possible D gene is TRBD1 (6 bases). Trimming took off 5 bases at V and 4 bases at J, with 15 bases between the two ends. Per germline, CDR1 MNHEY and CDR2 SVGAGI. This CDR3 has 15 amino acids. The chain's CDR3 is CASSLNQDRNQPQHF. The CDR3 DNA is TGTGCCAGCAGTCTAAACCAAGACAGGAATCAGCCCCAGCATTTT.

The chain combines TRBV3-1 (or the pseudogene TRBV3-2) with TRBJ2-2; D might be TRBD2 (5 bases). Germline V gene data show CDR1 as LGHDT and CDR2 as YNNKEL (reference sequence). This CDR3 contains 13 residues. V was pared by 8 bases and J by 2 bases, with 9 bases between. CDR3 protein: CASGLSNTGELFF. The CDR3 nucleotides read TGTGCCAGCGGACTGTCTAACACCGGGGAGCTGTTTTTT.

J is TRBJ2-5 and V is TRBV14; weak D call: TRBD2 (5 bases). Trimming pared 6 bases from V and 4 bases from J, leaving 12 bases between. This CDR3 comprises 13 residues. CDR1 SGHDN and CDR2 FVKESK come from the germline V gene. CDR3 in DNA: TGTGCCAGCAGAAGGGCGGGTTCAGAGACCCAGTACTTC. This translates into CASRRAGSETQYF.

The chain has TRBV5-6 and TRBJ2-3, with TRBD2 as a possible D gene (5 bases). The CDR3 has 12 amino acids. From germline, CDR1 is SGHDT and CDR2 YYEEEE. V lost 0 bases to trimming and J lost 7 bases, with 6 bases between them. The CDR3, as DNA: TGTGCCAGCAGCTTGGTCGGGAATACGCAGTATTTT. Translating gives CASSLVGNTQYF.

This chain joins TRBV10-3 and TRBJ1-1, with D perhaps matching TRBD1 (6 bases). Germline CDR1 ENHRY, CDR2 SYGVKD. The CDR3 runs to 12 residues. The V and J ends lost 9 bases and 4 bases respectively, with 12 bases between them. The CDR3: CAITGSGTEAFF. In DNA, the CDR3 is TGTGCCATTACAGGGTCGGGCACTGAAGCTTTCTTT.

The chain is built from TRBV4-1 and TRBJ2-1; TRBD2 matches 12 bases. CDR1 MGHRA and CDR2 YSYEKL come from the germline V gene. The CDR3 totals 14 residues. The V and J ends lost 1 base and 8 bases, in that order; junction bases with no gene match: 0. The CDR3 sequence: CASSQGLAGDEQFF. The CDR3 DNA follows: TGCGCCAGCAGCCAAGGACTAGCGGGAGATGAGCAGTTCTTC.

The chain has TRBV7-8 and TRBJ1-1, with D possibly TRBD1 on 5 matching bases. The germline CDR1 and CDR2 sequences are SGHVS and FQNEAQ. The CDR3 spans 12 residues. Trimming cost V 4 bases and J 6 bases, with 9 bases left between them. The chain's CDR3 is CASSYGGAEAFF. CDR3 DNA: TGTGCCAGCAGCTACGGGGGGGCTGAAGCTTTCTTT.